The present entry profiles one T cell receptor beta chain with its context. No antigen is known for it. No per-base quality is available; no much larger clone lies one base away. This entry comes from a study of cytomegalovirus exposure and HLA in healthy donors (TCRdb year 2017). Background for the entire study: According to a later analysis, one platform produced both the roughly 130 validation repertoires and the 550 to 800 repertoires of the first cohort. The aim of the study was to test whether cataloging public T cell receptors could identify signatures of past pathogen exposure. Along with the roughly 700-subject first cohort, a separate validation cohort of some 130 different subjects was used. To predict cytomegalovirus infection status, the study brought together high-throughput TCR immunosequencing, statistical association of individual TCRs with disease status, and machine learning. Overall study results and their limits: A later analysis found that TCRs clustered in the first cohort also tended to co-occur in the 110 or so validation repertoires, with approximately 94% of cluster scores above 0. A later analysis lacked HLA typing for the validation cohort, so it scored co-occurrence in that cohort across all 120 repertoires. The classifier was reported to diagnose cytomegalovirus status with high specificity and sensitivity in both the original cohort and the validation cohort. The authors suggested that the approach could potentially be generalized to other disease states and immunological phenotypes. In the study, approximately 150 TCR beta chains were listed as associated with cytomegalovirus. In vitro tests confirmed that three of the cytomegalovirus-associated TCR beta chains recognize cytomegalovirus antigens. Most TCR sequences were observed very rarely across donors, whereas some public TCRs were present in many individuals.

The germline V gene (reference sequence) gives CDR1 as GTSNPN and CDR2 as SVGIG. Trimming leaves V shorter by 0 bases and J shorter by 7 bases, with the junction holding 10 bases beyond the gene matches. The CDR3 contains 15 residues, cysteine and phenylalanine counted. Only CDR3 DNA is held: 45 bases, read in frame from base 1. Library prep was done by the immunoSEQ multiplex PCR assay. In the original analysis: To diagnose cytomegalovirus status from the catalog of TCR beta chain sequences, a statistical classification framework was built. Drawn from immuneACCESS, this table holds only the in-frame rearrangements with V and J called that TCRdb kept. Clones are partly lost; checked studies trace under half to an unresolved V gene and leave the rest unexplained. The V and J calls and clone size come from that table; D and trimming were worked out from the DNA. Here the sample has about 110,000 clones; approximately 85% occur a single time. 3% to 3.5% of the sample comes from the top ten.

Separate from the approximately 670-subject first cohort, the validation cohort of more than 90 subjects was the group to which the donors belonged. This receptor was taken from a woman aged 18-30 years in good health and CMV-seronegative. The sample was PBMCs. The V and J genes are TRBV30 and TRBJ2-3, with TRBD2 identical over 7 junction bases. CDR3 protein: CAWSVPKRGTNTQYF. The DNA sequence is given as TGTGCCTGGAGTGTACCGAAGCGGGGAACGAATACGCAGTATTTT.